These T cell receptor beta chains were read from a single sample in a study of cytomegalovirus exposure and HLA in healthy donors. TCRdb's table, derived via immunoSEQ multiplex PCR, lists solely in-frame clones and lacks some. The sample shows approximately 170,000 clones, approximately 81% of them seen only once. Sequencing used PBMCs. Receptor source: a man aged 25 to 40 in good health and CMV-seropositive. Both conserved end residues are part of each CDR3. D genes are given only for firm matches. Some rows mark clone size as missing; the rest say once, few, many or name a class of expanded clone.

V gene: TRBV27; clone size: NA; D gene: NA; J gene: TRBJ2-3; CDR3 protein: CASSVIGGADTQYF; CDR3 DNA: TGTGCCAGCAGTGTTATAGGAGGTGCGGATACGCAGTATTTT
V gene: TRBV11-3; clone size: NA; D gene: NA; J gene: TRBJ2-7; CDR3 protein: CASSLPGVSYEQYF; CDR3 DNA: TGTGCCAGCAGCCTTCCGGGGGTTAGCTACGAGCAGTACTTC
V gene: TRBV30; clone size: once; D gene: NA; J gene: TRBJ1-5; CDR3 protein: CAWSVAGGNQPQHF; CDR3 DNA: TGTGCCTGGAGTGTAGCGGGAGGCAATCAGCCCCAGCATTTT
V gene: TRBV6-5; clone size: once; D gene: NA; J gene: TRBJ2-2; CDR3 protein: CASSLGPGTGELFF; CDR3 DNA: TGTGCCAGCAGCCTTGGGCCGGGGACCGGGGAGCTGTTTTTT
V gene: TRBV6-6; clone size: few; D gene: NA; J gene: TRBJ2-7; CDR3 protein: CASSRPQGSSYEQYF; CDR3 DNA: TGTGCCAGCAGTCGCCCCCAGGGGAGCTCCTACGAGCAGTACTTC
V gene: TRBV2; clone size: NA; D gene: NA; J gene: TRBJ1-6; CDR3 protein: CASSERRSNSPLHF; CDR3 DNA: TGTGCCAGCAGTGAAAGACGGAGTAATTCACCCCTCCACTTT
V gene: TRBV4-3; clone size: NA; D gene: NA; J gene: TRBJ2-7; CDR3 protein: CASSQAGRGYEQYF; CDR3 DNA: TGCGCCAGCAGCCAAGCGGGCAGGGGCTACGAGCAGTACTTC
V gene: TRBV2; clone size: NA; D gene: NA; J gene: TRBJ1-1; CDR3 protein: CASSVVTRNTEAFF; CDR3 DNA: TGTGCCAGCAGCGTCGTTACAAGGAACACTGAAGCTTTCTTT
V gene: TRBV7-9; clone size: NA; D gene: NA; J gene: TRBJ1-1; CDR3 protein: CSSSFLGANTEAFF; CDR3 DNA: TGTTCCAGCAGCTTTCTGGGGGCGAACACTGAAGCTTTCTTT
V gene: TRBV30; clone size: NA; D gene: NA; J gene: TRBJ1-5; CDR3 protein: CAWGLRGSNQPQHF; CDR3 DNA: TGTGCCTGGGGACTCCGGGGAAGCAATCAGCCCCAGCATTTT
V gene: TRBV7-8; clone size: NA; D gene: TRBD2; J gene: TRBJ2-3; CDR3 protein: CASRTTSGSTDTQYF; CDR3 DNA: TGTGCCAGCAGAACGACTAGCGGGAGCACAGATACGCAGTATTTT
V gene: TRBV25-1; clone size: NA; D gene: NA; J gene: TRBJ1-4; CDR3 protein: CASSDQGGTNEKLFF; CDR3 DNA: TGTGCCAGCAGTGATCAGGGTGGAACTAATGAAAAACTGTTTTTT
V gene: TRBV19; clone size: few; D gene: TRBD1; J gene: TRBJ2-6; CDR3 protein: CASSIGRDRGSGANVLTF; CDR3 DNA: TGTGCCAGTAGTATAGGCCGGGACAGGGGCTCTGGGGCCAACGTCCTGACTTTC
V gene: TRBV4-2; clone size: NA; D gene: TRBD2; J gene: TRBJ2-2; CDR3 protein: CASSQGPGGPTGELFF; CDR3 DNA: TGTGCCAGCAGCCAAGGTCCGGGAGGGCCAACCGGGGAGCTGTTTTTT
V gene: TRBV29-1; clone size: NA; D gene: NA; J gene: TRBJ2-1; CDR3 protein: CSVWGGDEQFF; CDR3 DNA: TGCAGCGTTTGGGGGGGCGATGAGCAGTTCTTC
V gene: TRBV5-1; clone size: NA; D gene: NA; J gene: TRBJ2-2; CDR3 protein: CASIGGQANTGELFF; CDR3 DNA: TGCGCCAGCATCGGAGGGCAGGCGAACACCGGGGAGCTGTTTTTT
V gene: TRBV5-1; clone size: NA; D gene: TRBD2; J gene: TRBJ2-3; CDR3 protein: CASSLGLAGATDTQYF; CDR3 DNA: TGCGCCAGCAGCTTGGGACTGGCGGGAGCCACAGATACGCAGTATTTT
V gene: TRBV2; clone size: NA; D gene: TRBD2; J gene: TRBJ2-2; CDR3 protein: CASGLAELKTGELFF; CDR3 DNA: TGTGCCAGCGGACTAGCGGAGCTTAAGACCGGGGAGCTGTTTTTT
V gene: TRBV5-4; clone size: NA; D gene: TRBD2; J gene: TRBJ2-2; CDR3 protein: CASSAGTRPGELFF; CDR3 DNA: TGTGCCAGCAGCGCCGGGACTAGACCCGGGGAGCTGTTTTTT
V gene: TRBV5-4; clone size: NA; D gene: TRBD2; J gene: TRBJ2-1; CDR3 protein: CASSLVGTSGSNEQFF; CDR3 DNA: TGTGCCAGCAGCTTGGTAGGGACTAGCGGGAGCAATGAGCAGTTCTTC
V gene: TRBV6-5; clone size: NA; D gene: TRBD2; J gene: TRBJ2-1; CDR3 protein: CASSYSLAGAYNEQFF; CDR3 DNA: TGTGCCAGCAGTTACTCGCTAGCGGGAGCCTACAATGAGCAGTTCTTC
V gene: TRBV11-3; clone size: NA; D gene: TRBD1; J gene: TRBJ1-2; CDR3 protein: CASSLGGGKVYGYTF; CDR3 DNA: TGTGCCAGCAGCTTAGGAGGGGGCAAAGTCTATGGCTACACCTTC
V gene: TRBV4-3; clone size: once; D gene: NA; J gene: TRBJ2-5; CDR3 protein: CASSRKQGEGTQYF; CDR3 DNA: TGCGCCAGCAGCCGGAAACAGGGTGAGGGGACCCAGTACTTC
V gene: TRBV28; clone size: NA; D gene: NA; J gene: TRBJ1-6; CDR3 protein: CASSFRYNSPLHF; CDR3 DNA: TGTGCCAGCAGTTTTCGGTATAATTCACCCCTCCACTTT
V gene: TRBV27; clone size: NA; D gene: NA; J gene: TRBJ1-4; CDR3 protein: CASSLIGATNEKLFF; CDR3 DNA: TGTGCCAGCAGTTTAATAGGGGCAACTAATGAAAAACTGTTTTTT
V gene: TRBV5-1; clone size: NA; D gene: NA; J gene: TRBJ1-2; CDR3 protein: CASSLFWGAAYGYTF; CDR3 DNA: TGCGCCAGCAGCTTGTTTTGGGGCGCCGCCTATGGCTACACCTTC
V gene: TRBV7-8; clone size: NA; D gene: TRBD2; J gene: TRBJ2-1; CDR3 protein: CASRATGTSGGEQFF; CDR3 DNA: TGTGCCAGCAGGGCTACCGGGACTAGTGGTGGTGAGCAGTTCTTC
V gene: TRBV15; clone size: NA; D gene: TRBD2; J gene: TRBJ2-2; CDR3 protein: CATSRERLALNTGELFF; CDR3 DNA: TGTGCCACCAGCAGAGAAAGACTAGCGCTGAACACCGGGGAGCTGTTTTTT
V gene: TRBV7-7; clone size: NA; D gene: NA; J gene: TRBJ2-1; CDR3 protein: CASSLDGGTYNEQFF; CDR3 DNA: TGTGCTAGCAGCTTAGACGGAGGGACCTACAATGAGCAGTTCTTC
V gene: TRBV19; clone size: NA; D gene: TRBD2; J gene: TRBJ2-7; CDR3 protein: CASSPIAGVIYEQYF; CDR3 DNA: TGTGCCAGTAGCCCCATAGCGGGAGTTATTTACGAGCAGTACTTC
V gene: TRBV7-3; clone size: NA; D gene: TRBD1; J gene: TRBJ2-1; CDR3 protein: CASSLDGTGSRIEQFF; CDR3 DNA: TGTGCCAGCAGCCTCGACGGGACAGGGTCTCGAATCGAGCAGTTCTTC
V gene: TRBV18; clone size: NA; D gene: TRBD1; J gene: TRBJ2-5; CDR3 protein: CASSPGQGYQETQYF; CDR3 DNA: TGTGCCAGCTCACCAGGACAGGGCTACCAAGAGACCCAGTACTTC
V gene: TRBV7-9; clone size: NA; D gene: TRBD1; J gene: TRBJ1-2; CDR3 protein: CASSFVGTAQNTYGYTF; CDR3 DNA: TGTGCCAGCAGCTTCGTAGGGACAGCCCAAAATACCTATGGCTACACCTTC
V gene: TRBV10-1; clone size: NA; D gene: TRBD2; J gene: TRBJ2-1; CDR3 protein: CASSQDWTSGSYNEQFF; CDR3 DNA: TGCGCCAGCAGTCAAGATTGGACTAGCGGCTCCTACAATGAGCAGTTCTTC
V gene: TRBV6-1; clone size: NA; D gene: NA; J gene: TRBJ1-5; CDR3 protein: CASNQGNGNNQPQHF; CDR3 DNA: TGTGCCAGCAATCAGGGGAACGGGAACAATCAGCCCCAGCATTTT
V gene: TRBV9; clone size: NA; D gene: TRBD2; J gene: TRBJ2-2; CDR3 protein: CASSALGASGRPGELFF; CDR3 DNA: TGTGCCAGCAGCGCACTGGGGGCTAGCGGGAGGCCCGGGGAGCTGTTTTTT
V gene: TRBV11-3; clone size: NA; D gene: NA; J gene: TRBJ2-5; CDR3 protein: CASSLGGRPPSDF; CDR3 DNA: TGTGCCAGCAGCTTAGGGGGGAGGCCCCCGTCGGACTTC
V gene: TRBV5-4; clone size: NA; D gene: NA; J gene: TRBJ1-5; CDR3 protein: CASSVNWGAGNQPQHF; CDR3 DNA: TGTGCCAGCAGCGTTAACTGGGGCGCCGGGAATCAGCCCCAGCATTTT
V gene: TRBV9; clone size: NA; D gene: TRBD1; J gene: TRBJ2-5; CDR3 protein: CASSVSPTGGAETQYF; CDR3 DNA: TGTGCCAGCAGCGTGAGCCCGACAGGGGGCGCAGAGACCCAGTACTTC
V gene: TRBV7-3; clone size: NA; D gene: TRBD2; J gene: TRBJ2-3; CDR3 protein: CASSLAGVDTQYF; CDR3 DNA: TGTGCCAGCAGCTTAGCGGGAGTCGATACGCAGTATTTT
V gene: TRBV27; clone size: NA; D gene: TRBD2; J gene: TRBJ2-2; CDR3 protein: CASRVGAGAPGELFF; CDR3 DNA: TGTGCCAGCAGAGTGGGTGCGGGAGCTCCCGGGGAGCTGTTTTTT
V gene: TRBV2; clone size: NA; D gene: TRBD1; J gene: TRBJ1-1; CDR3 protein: CASRTGAWNTEAFF; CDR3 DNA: TGTGCCAGCAGGACAGGGGCGTGGAACACTGAAGCTTTCTTT
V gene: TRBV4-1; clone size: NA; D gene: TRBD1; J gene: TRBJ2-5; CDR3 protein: CASSQEDRVQETQYF; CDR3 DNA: TGCGCCAGCAGCCAAGAAGACAGGGTCCAAGAGACCCAGTACTTC
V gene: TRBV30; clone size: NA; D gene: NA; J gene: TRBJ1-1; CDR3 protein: CAWIRGGNTEAFF; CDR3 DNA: TGTGCCTGGATTAGGGGTGGGAACACTGAAGCTTTCTTT
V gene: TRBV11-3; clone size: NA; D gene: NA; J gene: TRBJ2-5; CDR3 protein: CASSLSGETQYF; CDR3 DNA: TGTGCCAGCAGCTTATCGGGTGAAACCCAGTACTTC
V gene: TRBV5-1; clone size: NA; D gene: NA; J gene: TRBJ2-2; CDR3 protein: CASSLSGINTGELFF; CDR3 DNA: TGCGCCAGCAGCTTGAGCGGAATCAACACCGGGGAGCTGTTTTTT
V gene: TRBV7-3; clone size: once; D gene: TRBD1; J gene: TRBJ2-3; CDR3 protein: CASSQTGASSTDTQYF; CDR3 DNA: TGTGCCAGCAGCCAAACAGGGGCGTCGAGCACAGATACGCAGTATTTT
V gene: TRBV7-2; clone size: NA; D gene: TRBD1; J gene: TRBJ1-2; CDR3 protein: CASTTGGSVGGYTF; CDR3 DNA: TGTGCCAGCACCACAGGGGGCTCGGTAGGCGGCTACACCTTC
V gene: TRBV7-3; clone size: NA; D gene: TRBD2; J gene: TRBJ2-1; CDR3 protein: CASSRSGNPYNEQFF; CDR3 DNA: TGTGCCAGCAGCCGGAGCGGGAACCCCTACAATGAGCAGTTCTTC
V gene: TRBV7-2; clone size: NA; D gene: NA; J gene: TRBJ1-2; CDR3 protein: CASSLAPGGGYGYTF; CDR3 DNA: TGTGCCAGCAGCTTAGCCCCGGGGGGAGGCTATGGCTACACCTTC
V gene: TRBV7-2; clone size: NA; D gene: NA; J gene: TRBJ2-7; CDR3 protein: CAGSLGHTYEQYF; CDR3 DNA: TGTGCCGGCAGCTTAGGGCACACCTACGAGCAGTACTTC
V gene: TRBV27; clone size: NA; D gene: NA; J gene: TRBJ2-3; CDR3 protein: CASSLGAANTQYF; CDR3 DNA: TGTGCCAGCAGTTTAGGTGCGGCGAATACGCAGTATTTT
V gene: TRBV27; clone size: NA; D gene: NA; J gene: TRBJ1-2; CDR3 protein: CASSFKGREGYTF; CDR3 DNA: TGTGCCAGCAGTTTTAAAGGGCGGGAAGGCTACACCTTC
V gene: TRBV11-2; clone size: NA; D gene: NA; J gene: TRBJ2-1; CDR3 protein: CASSLDPGSHEQFF; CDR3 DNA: TGTGCCAGCAGCTTAGATCCGGGAAGTCATGAGCAGTTCTTC
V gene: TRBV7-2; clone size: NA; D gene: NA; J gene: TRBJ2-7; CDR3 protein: CASSLAGGWLEQYF; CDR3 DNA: TGTGCCAGCAGCTTAGCGGGAGGATGGCTCGAGCAGTACTTC
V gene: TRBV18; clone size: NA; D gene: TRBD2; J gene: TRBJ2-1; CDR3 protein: CASSSTSGRRVTNEQFF; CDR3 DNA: TGTGCCAGCTCATCGACTAGCGGGAGGAGGGTGACCAATGAGCAGTTCTTC
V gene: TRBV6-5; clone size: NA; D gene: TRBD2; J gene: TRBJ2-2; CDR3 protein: CASSYASGNTGELFF; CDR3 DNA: TGTGCCAGCAGTTATGCTAGCGGTAACACCGGGGAGCTGTTTTTT
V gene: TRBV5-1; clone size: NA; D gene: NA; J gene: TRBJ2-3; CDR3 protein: CASSTGVADTQYF; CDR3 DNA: TGCGCCAGCAGCACGGGGGTGGCAGATACGCAGTATTTT
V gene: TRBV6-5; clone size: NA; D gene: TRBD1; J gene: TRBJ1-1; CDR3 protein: CASRLDRETEAFF; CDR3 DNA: TGTGCCAGCAGGTTAGACAGGGAAACTGAAGCTTTCTTT
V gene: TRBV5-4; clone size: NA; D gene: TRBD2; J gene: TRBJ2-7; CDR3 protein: CASSQETSGSYEQYF; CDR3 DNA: TGTGCCAGCAGCCAAGAAACTAGCGGCTCCTACGAGCAGTACTTC